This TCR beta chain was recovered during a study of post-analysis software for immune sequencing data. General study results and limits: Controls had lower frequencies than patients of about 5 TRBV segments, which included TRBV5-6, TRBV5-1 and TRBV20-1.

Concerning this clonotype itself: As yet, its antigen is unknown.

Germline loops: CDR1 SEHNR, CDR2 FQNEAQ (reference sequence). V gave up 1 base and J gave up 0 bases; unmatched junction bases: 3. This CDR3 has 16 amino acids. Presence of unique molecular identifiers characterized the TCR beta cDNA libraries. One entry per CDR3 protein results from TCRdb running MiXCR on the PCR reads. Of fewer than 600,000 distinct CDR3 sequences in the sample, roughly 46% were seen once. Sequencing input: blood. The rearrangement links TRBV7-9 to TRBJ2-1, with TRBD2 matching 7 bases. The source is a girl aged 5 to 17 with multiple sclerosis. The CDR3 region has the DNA TGTGCCAGCAGCTTAGAGCGGGGAAGCTCCTACAATGAGCAGTTCTTC. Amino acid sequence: CASSLERGSSYNEQFF.